A single sample gave rise to the 5 T cell receptor beta chains below, sequenced in a study of T-cell memory formation after mild COVID-19. A single record per CDR3 protein comes from TCRdb applying MiXCR to the 5' RACE reads. The sample lists 550,000 to 700,000 distinct CDR3 sequences; more than 15% were seen once. The sample taken for sequencing was PBMCs or a T cell subset sorted from them (not recorded which). All receptors derive from an adult woman who had mild COVID-19 (a few samples of this study predate the infection). Cell type and time point are not known.

J is TRBJ2-7 and V is TRBV6-2 or TRBV6-3, with D perhaps matching TRBD1 or TRBD2 (5 bases each). The germline gives CDR1 MNHEY, CDR2 SVGEGT. The V and J ends lost 0 bases and 6 bases respectively, with 18 bases between them. This CDR3 contains 16 residues. CDR3 protein: CASSYSPGDRDSEQYF. The CDR3, as DNA: TGTGCCAGCAGTTACTCCCCTGGGGACCGCGACTCCGAGCAGTACTTC.

On this clonotype itself: An end of the junction differs from the germline gene, which may be a read error. The rearrangement joins TRBV7-9 to TRBJ2-1; D gene uncertain. The CDR3 has 16 amino acids. In germline, CDR1 is SEHNR, CDR2 FQNEAQ (reference sequence). In DNA form, the CDR3 reads TGTGGCAGCAGCTTATTACTACACGAATCGGGCAATGAGCAGTTCTTC. This sequence encodes CGSSLLLHESGNEQFF.

The chain is built from TRBV29-1 and TRBJ1-1, with 8 bases matching TRBD1. J was trimmed by 3 bases and V by 7 bases; bases with no gene match: 7. Germline V lookup: CDR1 SQVTM, CDR2 ANQGSEA. The CDR3 has 13 amino acids. The CDR3 sequence: CSAQGAEYTEAFF. The CDR3 DNA reads TGCAGCGCTCAGGGGGCCGAATACACTGAAGCTTTCTTT.

This chain connects TRBV7-8 to TRBJ1-1, with no clear D. The CDR3 is 16 amino acids. Per the germline V gene, CDR1 is SGHVS and CDR2 is FQNEAQ. V shed 0 bases and J shed 0 bases, with 11 bases lying between them. The chain's CDR3 is CASSLARGEMNTEAFF. CDR3 in DNA: TGTGCCAGCAGCTTAGCGCGTGGGGAAATGAACACTGAAGCTTTCTTT.

This clonotype was seen a handful of times. J is TRBJ2-1 and V is TRBV4-1; a possible D gene is TRBD1 (6 bases). Per the germline V gene, CDR1 is MGHRA and CDR2 is YSYEKL. The CDR3 spans 14 residues. V lost 4 bases and J 8 bases, leaving 15 bases between the germline ends. The CDR3 DNA sequence: TGCGCCAGCAGCCCAAACCGGGACACCGATGAGCAGTTCTTC. Protein product: CASSPNRDTDEQFF.